This entry lists 8 T cell receptor beta chains sequenced from one sample in a study of T cell changes during pregnancy in multiple sclerosis. Profiling relied on immunoSEQ multiplex PCR, and the TCRdb table lists in-frame clones only, not all of them. Altogether 35,000 or so clones are present, roughly 93% being singletons, with the ten largest covering roughly 0.4%. The sequences come from CD4+ T cells from peripheral blood mononuclear cells, collected in the first trimester of pregnancy. Receptors originate from a female donor with multiple sclerosis, enrolled in a pregnancy study.

The chain has TRBV29-1 and TRBJ1-6, with 7 positions matching TRBD1. With 5 bases clipped from V and 7 bases from J, the junction kept 8 bases outside the gene matches. Germline values: CDR1 SQVTM, CDR2 ANQGSEA. CDR3 length equals 14 residues. CDR3 amino acids: CSVTEQGPNSPLHF. The CDR3 DNA is TGCAGCGTTACCGAACAGGGGCCCAATTCACCCCTCCACTTT. Using reference TRBV29-1 and TRBJ1-6 for the parts outside the CDR3, the full variable domain is SAVISQKPSRDICQRGTSLTIQCQVDSQVTMMFWYRQQPGQSLTLIATANQGSEATYESGFVIDKFPISRPNLTFSTLTVSNMSPEDSSIYLCSVTEQGPNSPLHFGNGTRLTVT.

This sequence joins TRBV27 and TRBJ1-2; D ambiguous. The CDR3 contains 15 residues. The V end lost 2 bases, the J end lost 2 bases, and 12 bases lay between the germline ends. CDR1 is MNHEY and CDR2 is SMNVEV in the germline V gene (reference sequence). CDR3 DNA sequence: TGTGCCAGCAGTTTAAGGGTCGGGGTAAACTATGGCTACACCTTC. The encoded protein is CASSLRVGVNYGYTF.

In its sample, this clone was seen once. The chain employs TRBV4-1 and TRBJ2-1; 7 bases match TRBD2. The CDR3 contains 19 residues. Germline values: CDR1 MGHRA, CDR2 YSYEKL. V lost 2 bases and J lost 4; bases outside the gene matches: 17. The DNA for the CDR3 is TGCGCCAGCAGCCAACCCTGGGGGGGTCTAGCCCCAATTTACAATGAGCAGTTCTTC. Translation: CASSQPWGGLAPIYNEQFF.

This chain joins TRBV2 and TRBJ1-6; D is uncertain. CDR1 is SNHLY, CDR2 FYNNEI, per germline. This CDR3 comprises 20 residues. The V end lost 0 bases, the J end lost 8 bases, and 26 bases lay between the germline ends. The DNA of the CDR3 is TGTGCCAGCAGTGAAGCTTCCCGGAGCCTGTTGTCCTCCGGTCATTCACCCCTCCACTTT. Encoded protein: CASSEASRSLLSSGHSPLHF.

The chain couples TRBV6-5 to TRBJ2-3; tentative D call: TRBD1 (6 bases). The CDR3 extends over 12 amino acids. The germline CDR1 and CDR2 sequences are MNHEY and SVGAGI. V was trimmed by 7 bases and J by 9 bases, leaving 14 bases between them. The CDR3 protein is CASTADRSTQYF. DNA of the CDR3: TGTGCCAGCACCGCGGACAGATCAACGCAGTATTTT.

V usage is TRBV7-9 and J usage is TRBJ2-2, with 10 bases fitting TRBD2. Germline CDR1 SEHNR, CDR2 FQNEAQ (reference sequence). With 3 bases clipped from V and 2 bases from J, the junction kept 6 bases outside the gene matches. This CDR3 is built from 17 residues. The CDR3 region has the DNA TGTGCCAGCAGCTTGCGTCTAGCGGGGGATAACACCGGGGAGCTGTTTTTT. Translated: CASSLRLAGDNTGELFF.

This sequence joins TRBV11-2 and TRBJ2-3, with D maybe TRBD2 (6 bases). Germline V gene lookup returns CDR1 SGHAT and CDR2 FQNNGV. V shed 4 bases and J shed 2 bases, with 16 bases lying between them. This CDR3 has 16 residues. The CDR3 loop reads CASSSPAGGYTDTQYF. The DNA of the CDR3 is TGTGCCAGCAGCTCTCCAGCGGGCGGATACACAGATACGCAGTATTTT.

The chain uses TRBV4-3 and TRBJ1-3, with unresolved D. The CDR3 length is 14 residues. V was cut by 4 bases and J by 0 bases, with 7 bases left in between. Looked up from germline, CDR1 is LGHNA and CDR2 is YSLEER. CDR3 nucleotide sequence: TGCGCCAGCAGCCCCTCAGGCTCTGGAAACACCATATATTTT. As protein: CASSPSGSGNTIYF.